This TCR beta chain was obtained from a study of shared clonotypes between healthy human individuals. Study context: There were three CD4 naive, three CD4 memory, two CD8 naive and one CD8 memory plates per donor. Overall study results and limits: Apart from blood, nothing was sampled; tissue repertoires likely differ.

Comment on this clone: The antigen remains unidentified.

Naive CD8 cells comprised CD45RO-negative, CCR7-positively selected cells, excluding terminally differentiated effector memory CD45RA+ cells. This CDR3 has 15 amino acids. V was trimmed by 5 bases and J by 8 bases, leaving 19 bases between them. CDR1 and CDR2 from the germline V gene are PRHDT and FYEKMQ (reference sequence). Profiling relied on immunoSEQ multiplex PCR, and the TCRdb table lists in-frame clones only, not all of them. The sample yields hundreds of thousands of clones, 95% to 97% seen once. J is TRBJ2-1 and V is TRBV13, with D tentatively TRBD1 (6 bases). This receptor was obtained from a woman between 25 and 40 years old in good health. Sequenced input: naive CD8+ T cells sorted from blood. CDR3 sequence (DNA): TGTGCCAGCAGCCCCGGGGCAGGGACAAGTCATGAGCAGTTCTTC. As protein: CASSPGAGTSHEQFF.